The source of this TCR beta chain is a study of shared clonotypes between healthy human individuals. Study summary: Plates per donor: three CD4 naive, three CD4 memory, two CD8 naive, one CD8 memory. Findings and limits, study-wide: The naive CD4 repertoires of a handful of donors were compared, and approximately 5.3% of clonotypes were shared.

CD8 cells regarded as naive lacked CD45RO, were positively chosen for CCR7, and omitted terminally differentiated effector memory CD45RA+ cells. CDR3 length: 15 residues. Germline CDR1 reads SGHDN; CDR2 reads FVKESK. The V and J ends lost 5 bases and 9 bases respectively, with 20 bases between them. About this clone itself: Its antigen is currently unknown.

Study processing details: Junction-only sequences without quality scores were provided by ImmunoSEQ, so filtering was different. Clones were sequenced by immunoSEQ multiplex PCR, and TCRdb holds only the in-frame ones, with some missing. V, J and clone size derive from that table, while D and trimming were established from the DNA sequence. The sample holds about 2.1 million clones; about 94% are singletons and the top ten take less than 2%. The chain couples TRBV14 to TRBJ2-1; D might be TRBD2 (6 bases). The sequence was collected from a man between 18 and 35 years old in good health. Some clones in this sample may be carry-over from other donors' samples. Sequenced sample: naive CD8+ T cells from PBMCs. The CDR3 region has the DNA TGTGCCAGCAGCGTCCGGGACTGGATGATGCCTGAGCAGTTCTTC. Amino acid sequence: CASSVRDWMMPEQFF.